Here is one T cell receptor (beta chain) with its context. Per the authors' pipeline: From reference gene primer amplification, estimates of nucleated cell counts were derived. Sequencing used immunoSEQ multiplex PCR; TCRdb keeps in-frame clones, though not all of them. From that table come the V and J calls and clone size; the DNA was used to work out D and trimming. The sample yields a few hundred thousand clones, less than 90% seen once. Germline V gene data show CDR1 as KGHSH and CDR2 as LQKENI. Trimming stripped 6 bases from V and 5 bases from J, with 22 bases between. This CDR3 contains 16 residues. The sample originates from a study of blood T cell repertoires in COVID-19. On the study more broadly: There were acute and convalescent COVID-19 samples, and they came from the United States, Italy and Spain. PBMCs, B-cell-depleted T cells, or T cells were the source of the cDNA or gDNA that made up the material.

The sample was peripheral blood. This sequence was found in a man aged 55 to 70 who had recovered from COVID-19. This chain links TRBV18 with TRBJ1-1; D is possibly TRBD1 (6 bases). The CDR3 region has the DNA TGTGCCAGCTCGCCTACCACCGTCCAGGGGAAGACTGAAGCTTTCTTT. Protein sequence: CASSPTTVQGKTEAFF. Drawing the rest from reference TRBV18 and TRBJ1-1, the complete variable domain is NAGVMQNPRHLVRRRGQEARLRCSPMKGHSHVYWYRQLPEEGLKFMVYLQKENIIDESGMPKERFSAEFPKEGPSILRIQQVVRGDSAAYFCASSPTTVQGKTEAFFGQGTRLTVV.